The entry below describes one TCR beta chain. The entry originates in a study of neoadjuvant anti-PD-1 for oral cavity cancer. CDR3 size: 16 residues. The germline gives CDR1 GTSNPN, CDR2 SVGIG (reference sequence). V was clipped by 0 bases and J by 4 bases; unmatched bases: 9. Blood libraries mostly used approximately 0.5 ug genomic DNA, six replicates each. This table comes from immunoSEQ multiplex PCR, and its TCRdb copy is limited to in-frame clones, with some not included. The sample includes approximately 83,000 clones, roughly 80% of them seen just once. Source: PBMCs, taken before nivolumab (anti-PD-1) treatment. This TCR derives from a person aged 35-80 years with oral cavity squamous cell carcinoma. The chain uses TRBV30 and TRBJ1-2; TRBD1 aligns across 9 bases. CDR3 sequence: CAWSVPGTGNSYGYTF. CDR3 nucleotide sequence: TGTGCCTGGAGTGTACCCGGGACAGGGAATTCCTATGGCTACACCTTC.